This TCR beta chain was sequenced for a study of T cell responses to AZD1222 COVID-19 vaccine. Study-wide findings and caveats: Two AZD1222 administrations were followed by greater Spike-specific TCR breadth and depth. Dominant at 160-218 and 743-854, vaccine-associated CD4 TCRs also spanned spike.

The sample holds a few counts of this clone. The antigen is undetermined. The protocol was immunoSEQ multiplex PCR, while the TCRdb copy is restricted to in-frame clones and leaves out a portion. The sample consists of about 99,000 clones, about 90% of them appearing once. CDR3 length: 13 residues. V was pared by 2 bases and J by 4 bases, with 7 bases between. Germline V CDR1 and CDR2: SGDLS, YYNGEE. The chain is built from TRBV9 and TRBJ1-3, with D hard to call. The sequencing here drew on peripheral blood, taken on day 0 of AZD1222 vaccination. The sequence derives from an adult in good health. The CDR3, as DNA: TGTGCCAGCAGCGTCGAGGAGGGAAACACCATATATTTT. Amino acids: CASSVEEGNTIYF.